Sequencing of this T cell receptor (beta chain) was carried out in a study of blood T cells in healthy people across ages. A sample-barcoded 5' primer and a J-beta primer mix were used in a second PCR of about 7 to 12 cycles. TCRdb passed the 5' RACE reads through MiXCR, listing each CDR3 protein once. The sample has hundreds of thousands of distinct CDR3 sequences; 58% are singletons. Germline-derived CDR1 and CDR2 are SQVTM and ANQGSEA. Trimming removed 4 bases at V and 2 bases at J, with 16 bases between. This CDR3 comprises 15 residues. Whole-study results and caveats: Higher diversity and more naive CD4+ cells were features of long-lived donors, compared to aged donors.

On this clonotype: Its antigen remains unidentified.

The chain couples TRBV29-1 to TRBJ2-3; weak D call: TRBD2 (6 bases). The sequencing input was blood. This TCR was recovered from a man aged 60 to 75 in good health. CDR3 loop: CSVVWRGYHTDTQYF. The CDR3 DNA is TGCAGCGTTGTTTGGCGGGGATACCACACAGATACGCAGTATTTT.